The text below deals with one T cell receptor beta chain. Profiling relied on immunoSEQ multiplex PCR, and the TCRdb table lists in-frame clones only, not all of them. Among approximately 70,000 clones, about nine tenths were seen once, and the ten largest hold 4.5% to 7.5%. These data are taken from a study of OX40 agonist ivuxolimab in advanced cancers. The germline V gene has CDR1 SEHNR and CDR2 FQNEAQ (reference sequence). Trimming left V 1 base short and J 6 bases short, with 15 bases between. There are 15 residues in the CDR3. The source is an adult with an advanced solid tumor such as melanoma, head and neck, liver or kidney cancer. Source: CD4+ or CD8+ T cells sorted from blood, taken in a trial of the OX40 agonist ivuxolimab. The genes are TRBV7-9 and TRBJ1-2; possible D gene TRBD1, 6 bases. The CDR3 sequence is CASSLGTGNSDGYTF. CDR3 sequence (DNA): TGTGCCAGCAGCTTAGGAACAGGGAATTCAGATGGCTACACCTTC.